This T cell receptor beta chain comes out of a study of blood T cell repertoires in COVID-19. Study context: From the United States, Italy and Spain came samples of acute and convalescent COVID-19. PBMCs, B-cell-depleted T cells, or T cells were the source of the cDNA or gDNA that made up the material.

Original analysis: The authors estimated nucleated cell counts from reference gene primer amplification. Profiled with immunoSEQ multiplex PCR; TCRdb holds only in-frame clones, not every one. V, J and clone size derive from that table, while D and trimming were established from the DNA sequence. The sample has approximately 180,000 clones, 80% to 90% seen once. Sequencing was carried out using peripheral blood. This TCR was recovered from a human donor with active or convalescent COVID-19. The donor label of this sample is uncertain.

The CDR3 protein is CASTPPGYGYTF. The CDR3 DNA is TGTGCCAGCACCCCGCCCGGCTATGGCTACACCTTC. The V and J genes are TRBV28 and TRBJ1-2; D not resolved. The CDR3 length is 12 residues. V was pared by 7 bases and J by 4 bases, with 10 bases between. The germline CDR1 and CDR2 sequences are MDHEN and SYDVKM.